This T cell receptor beta chain was captured by sequencing in a study of T cell responses to AZD1222 COVID-19 vaccine. Using immunoSEQ multiplex PCR, the repertoire was profiled, and TCRdb retains in-frame clones only, with some absent. This sample has 96,000 or so clones, with nearly 90% found just once. The study's findings and limits: Two AZD1222 administrations were followed by greater Spike-specific TCR breadth and depth. White British people made up most donors, females outnumbered males, and clonal diversity was possibly underestimated. Baseline serostatus was positive in only a handful of AZD1222 recipients. As reported, nearly half of all spike-specific TCRs target variant regions that are unmutated.

As to this clone: The antigen remains undetermined.

Trimming pared 0 bases from V and 5 bases from J, leaving 4 bases between. Germline V CDR1 and CDR2: LNHDA, SQIVND (reference sequence). This CDR3 is 13 amino acids long. The rearrangement uses TRBV19 and TRBJ2-2, with D hard to call. This sequence originates from an adult in good health. The sample in question was peripheral blood, obtained on day 0 of AZD1222 vaccination. The CDR3 DNA reads as TGTGCCAGTAGTATAGATGGAACCGGGGAGCTGTTTTTT. It specifies CASSIDGTGELFF.